The 14 T cell receptor beta chains presented below share a single source sample, sequenced in a study of shared clonotypes between healthy human individuals. Using immunoSEQ multiplex PCR, the repertoire was profiled, and TCRdb retains in-frame clones only, with some absent. The sample contains roughly 1 million clones, roughly 70% of which appear only once. Material: memory CD4+ T cells sorted from blood. As for subset: CD45RA-negative fraction. Source of these receptors: a man younger than 35 in good health.

This clone was seen a single time. This chain uses TRBV10-3 with TRBJ1-5; possibly TRBD1 for D (6 bases). Trimming cost V 6 bases and J 1 base, with 16 bases left between them. Germline V lookup: CDR1 ENHRY, CDR2 SYGVKD. CDR3 length: 16 amino acids. In DNA, the CDR3 is TGTGCCATCAGGGTGGTAGGGGGGGTAAGCAATCAGCCCCAGCATTTT. Protein: CAIRVVGGVSNQPQHF.

The gene calls are TRBV11-2 and TRBJ2-5; TRBD2 matches at 11 bases. Germline loops: CDR1 SGHAT, CDR2 FQNNGV. After removal of 3 bases from V and 7 bases from J, the junction contained 7 bases not matched to a gene. The CDR3 runs to 15 residues. The CDR3 spells CASSFLAGGPGTQYF. The CDR3 DNA reads as TGTGCCAGCAGCTTCTTAGCGGGAGGGCCCGGGACCCAGTACTTC.

As to this clone: Other DNA sequences within the sample encode an identical CDR3. V gene TRBV2 combines with J gene TRBJ2-2; TRBD2 matches 11 bases. The V gene's germline CDR1 is SNHLY and CDR2 FYNNEI. The CDR3 is 14 residues long. With V trimmed by 6 bases and J by 4 bases, 1 base remained unmatched. CDR3: CASRGTSGTGELFF. The DNA of the CDR3 is TGTGCCAGCAGGGGGACTAGCGGCACCGGGGAGCTGTTTTTT.

This clone was detected once. The chain uses TRBV5-4 and TRBJ2-3; 8 nucleotides line up with TRBD2. The V gene's germline CDR1 is SGHNT and CDR2 YYREEE (reference sequence). CDR3 length equals 15 residues. J gave up 6 bases and V 1 base, and 7 bases lay outside the gene matches. The CDR3 protein is CASSLPGGFRDTQYF. The DNA of the CDR3 is TGTGCCAGCAGCTTGCCGGGAGGGTTTCGCGATACGCAGTATTTT.

The chain uses TRBV4-3 and TRBJ1-5; D is unclear. Germline CDR1 is LGHNA and CDR2 is YSLEER. Trimming pared 0 bases from V and 4 bases from J, leaving 13 bases between. The length of the CDR3 is 16 residues. DNA for the CDR3: TGCGCCAGCAGCCAAGACGTGTGGGGAAGTAATCAGCCCCAGCATTTT. The encoded protein is CASSQDVWGSNQPQHF.

The rearrangement joins TRBV5-5 to TRBJ1-3; D unclear. Trimming stripped 4 bases from V and 0 bases from J, with 17 bases between. CDR3 length: 17 residues. Germline-derived CDR1 and CDR2 are SGHKS and YYEKEE (reference sequence). Here the CDR3 reads CASSPAVGLRSGNTIYF. In DNA, the CDR3 is TGTGCCAGCAGCCCGGCGGTCGGACTTCGCTCTGGAAACACCATATATTTT.

Ten or more counts support this clone. The rearrangement links TRBV25-1 to TRBJ1-1; D call uncertain. The CDR3 loop spans 13 amino acids. Germline loops: CDR1 MGHDK, CDR2 SYGVNS. V was clipped by 7 bases and J by 2 bases, with 11 bases between them. CDR3 nucleotides: TGTGCCAGCACCCTGAGAGGTAACACTGAAGCTTTCTTT. It codes for CASTLRGNTEAFF. Together with reference TRBV25-1 and TRBJ1-1, the CDR3 gives the full variable domain: EADIYQTPRYLVIGTGKKITLECSQTMGHDKMYWYQQDPGMELHLIHYSYGVNSTEKGDLSSESTVSRIRTEHFPLTLESARPSHTSQYLCASTLRGNTEAFFGQGTRLTVV.

This clone has just one count. This chain links TRBV20-1 with TRBJ2-5; the D is unclear. CDR1 DFQATT and CDR2 SNEGSKA come from the germline V gene (reference sequence). The CDR3 length is 11 residues. Trimming removed 2 bases at V and 5 bases at J, with 6 bases between. DNA of the CDR3: TGCAGTGCTAGATTCGGGGAGACCCAGTACTTC. Its protein is CSARFGETQYF.

This clone was observed once. A much larger clone sits a single nucleotide away, making a read error possible. Other DNA sequences of this sample code for an identical CDR3. This chain joins TRBV7-2 and TRBJ1-1; no definite D call. The CDR3 consists of 11 residues. The V end lost 1 base, the J end lost 5 bases, and 2 bases lay between the germline ends. CDR1 and CDR2 (germline): SGHTA, FQGNSA. CDR3 residues: CASSLVTEAFF. The CDR3 nucleotides are TGTGCCAGCAGCTTAGTAACTGAAGCTTTCTTT.

This clone was picked up one time. The rearrangement joins TRBV7-6 to TRBJ2-1; 8 nucleotides agree with TRBD1. The CDR3 consists of 16 residues. CDR1 and CDR2 from the germline V gene are SGHVS and FNYEAQ. The J segment lost 6 bases and the V segment lost 4 bases, leaving 11 bases of the junction unmatched. The CDR3, as DNA: TGTGCCAGCAGCTCCACGTCAGGACAGGGTGCCAATGAGCAGTTCTTC. Protein: CASSSTSGQGANEQFF.

The chain recombines TRBV14 with TRBJ2-3, with 9 nucleotides matching TRBD1. Germline loops: CDR1 SGHDN, CDR2 FVKESK. V shed 5 bases, J shed 1 base, and the junction held 4 bases outside the gene matches. This CDR3 is 15 amino acids long. CDR3 residues: CASSKQGARTDTQYF. The CDR3 DNA reads as TGTGCCAGCAGCAAACAGGGGGCGCGCACAGATACGCAGTATTTT.

The chain recombines TRBV5-5 with TRBJ2-7, with 9 bases matching TRBD1. Germline V gene data show CDR1 as SGHKS and CDR2 as YYEKEE (reference sequence). The ends lost 4 bases at V and 3 bases at J; junction bases unmatched: 5. CDR3 length: 14 residues. In DNA, the CDR3 is TGTGCCAGCAGCCCCCGGGACAGGGTCTACGAGCAGTACTTC. Residues: CASSPRDRVYEQYF.

This clone came up once. CDR3 in amino acids: CASSPRQQGSYTEAFF. CDR3 in DNA: TGTGCCAGCTCACCACGCCAGCAGGGAAGTTATACTGAAGCTTTCTTT. The chain combines TRBV18 with TRBJ1-1; TRBD1 might be the D (5 bases). The V gene lost 1 base and the J gene lost 5 bases, with 17 bases spanning the gap. The CDR3 sequence is 16 residues long. Germline CDR1 KGHSH, CDR2 LQKENI.

Turning to this clone: Other DNA sequences in the sample encode the same CDR3. This rearrangement joins TRBV7-2 to TRBJ2-7; no reliable D call. The CDR3 runs 13 residues. V gave up 0 bases and J gave up 3 bases, with 6 bases separating them. CDR1 SGHTA and CDR2 FQGNSA come from the germline V gene. CDR3 bases: TGTGCCAGCAGCTTAGCCGGTATCTACGAGCAGTACTTC. Protein: CASSLAGIYEQYF.